The rows below give T cell receptor beta chains drawn from one sample of a study of blood T cell repertoires in COVID-19. Profiled with immunoSEQ multiplex PCR; TCRdb holds only in-frame clones, not every one. The sample carries 150,000 to 160,000 clones, around 87% recorded once. Sequenced material: peripheral blood. The receptor source for this set is a woman aged 40 to 50 with acute or convalescent COVID-19. CDR3s include the opening cysteine and the closing phenylalanine or tryptophan. The D gene is left open where the match is weak. For some rows the clone size is stated as once, few or many, or as a class when expanded; others skip it.

TRBV4-1,.,.,TRBJ2-7,TGCGCCAGCAGCCAAGATTTTGGTACAGTCCGCTACGAGCAGTACTTC,CASSQDFGTVRYEQYF
TRBV11-2,TRBD1,once,TRBJ1-4,TGTGCCAGCAGGACCGACAGGGAGAGAAAACTGTTTTTT,CASRTDRERKLFF
TRBV9,.,once,TRBJ1-6,TGTGCCAGCAGCCCCTTTCGGAGCTCCTATAATTCACCCCTCCACTTT,CASSPFRSSYNSPLHF
TRBV10-3,.,.,TRBJ2-7,TGTGCCATCAGCCCCATTACCGTCGGCTACGAGCAGTACTTC,CAISPITVGYEQYF
TRBV3-1/TRBV3-2,TRBD2,.,TRBJ2-7,TGTGCCAGCAGCCAATCCCCCGGGGGGGCCTACGAGCAGTACTTC,CASSQSPGGAYEQYF
TRBV24-1,.,.,TRBJ2-3,TGTGCCACCAGTGACAGGGGTAGCACAGATACGCAGTATTTT,CATSDRGSTDTQYF
TRBV19,TRBD1,.,TRBJ2-3,TGTGCCAGTAGTATTACCGGACAGGGAAATACGCAGTATTTT,CASSITGQGNTQYF
TRBV7-2,TRBD2,.,TRBJ2-2,TGTGCCAGCAGCTTGAGGCGGGGGGGCCCCACCGGGGAGCTGTTTTTT,CASSLRRGGPTGELFF
TRBV7-3,TRBD2,.,TRBJ2-1,TGTGCCAGCAGCTCAAGGTCTAGCGGGTACAATGAGCAGTTCTTC,CASSSRSSGYNEQFF
TRBV11-3,.,.,TRBJ2-1,TGTGCCAGCAGCTTAGCGACAGGGAGGGAGCAGTTCTTC,CASSLATGREQFF
TRBV16,.,.,TRBJ1-2,TGTGCCAGCAGCCAATCCCCAGGGTTGGTAGACTATGGCTACACCTTC,CASSQSPGLVDYGYTF
TRBV6-6,.,.,TRBJ1-1,TGTGCCAGCATAGCGGGCCCGAACACTGAAGCTTTCTTT,CASIAGPNTEAFF
TRBV5-4,.,.,TRBJ2-7,TGTGCCAGCAGCCGAAGTGGACGGGGATACTACGAGCAGTACTTC,CASSRSGRGYYEQYF
TRBV13,.,.,TRBJ2-5,TGTGCCAGCAGCTTAGACAGGGACCAAGAGACCCAGTACTTC,CASSLDRDQETQYF
TRBV28,TRBD1,.,TRBJ2-7,TGTGCCAGCAGCTCCTCGGGGGGACAGGGGCCCTACGAGCAGTACTTC,CASSSSGGQGPYEQYF
TRBV5-4,TRBD2,.,TRBJ2-1,TGTGCCAGCAGCTTGGAGACTAGCGGGATAGGTGAGCAGTTCTTC,CASSLETSGIGEQFF
TRBV3-1/TRBV3-2,.,.,TRBJ2-2,TGTGCCAGCAGCCAAATGGCGGGACGATTAAACACCGGGGAGCTGTTTTTT,CASSQMAGRLNTGELFF
TRBV4-2,TRBD2,.,TRBJ2-3,TGTGCCAGCAGCCGAAGGGGGACTAGCGGGGGCGAGCGAAGGGGTACGCAGTATTTT,CASSRRGTSGGERRGTQYF
TRBV6-6,.,few,TRBJ1-5,TGTGCCAGCAGTTTTACGCAGGATCAGCCCCAGCATTTT,CASSFTQDQPQHF
TRBV6-5,.,.,TRBJ2-3,TGTGCCAGCAGTTACTCTTCTGCAGTCACAGATACGCAGTATTTT,CASSYSSAVTDTQYF
TRBV9,TRBD2,.,TRBJ2-7,TGTGCCAGCAGCGCTCGGACTAGCAGTACGGGCGAGCAGTACTTC,CASSARTSSTGEQYF
TRBV10-2,.,.,TRBJ2-3,TGCGCCAGCAGTGGGGGCGGGACCACAGATACGCAGTATTTT,CASSGGGTTDTQYF
TRBV29-1,TRBD2,.,TRBJ2-1,TGCAGTTCCTCCAGGGGGAGCGGGAGGGAGCAGTTCTTC,CSSSRGSGREQFF
TRBV6-5,.,.,TRBJ1-4,TGTGCCAGCAAAACTTCGACGGAGCTCGAAAAACTGTTTTTT,CASKTSTELEKLFF
TRBV28,.,few,TRBJ1-6,TGTGCCAGCAGTTTGGGGGGGATTAAAAATTCACCCCTCCACTTT,CASSLGGIKNSPLHF
TRBV5-1,.,.,TRBJ2-1,TGCGCCAGCAGCTTTAACAATGAGCAGTTCTTC,CASSFNNEQFF
TRBV9,.,once,TRBJ2-1,TGTGCCAGCAGCGTAGATGAATGGACTACCCCCTACAATGAGCAGTTCTTC,CASSVDEWTTPYNEQFF
TRBV7-9,TRBD2,once,TRBJ2-7,TGTGCCAGCAGCTCCTCTAGCGGGCAATTTCTCTACGAGCAGTACTTC,CASSSSSGQFLYEQYF
TRBV10-3,.,.,TRBJ2-2,TGTGCCATCAGTGACCCCGGCACCGGGGAGCTGTTTTTT,CAISDPGTGELFF
TRBV19,.,.,TRBJ2-4,TGTGCCAGTACGGGCCGGGACACGGCAGCCAAAAACATTCAGTACTTC,CASTGRDTAAKNIQYF
TRBV7-2,TRBD1,.,TRBJ1-2,TGTGCCAGCAGCCCGGGACAGGTCTATGGCTACACCTTC,CASSPGQVYGYTF
TRBV6-2/TRBV6-3,.,.,TRBJ2-1,TGTGCCAGCAGTTCCTCAGCGGCCGGTGAGCAGTTCTTC,CASSSSAAGEQFF
TRBV13,.,.,TRBJ1-2,TGTGCCAGCTCCCGGGGACTGAACTATGGCTACACCTTC,CASSRGLNYGYTF
TRBV11-2,TRBD1,.,TRBJ1-6,TGTGCCAGCAAGACCGGGACAGATACTTCACCCCTCCACTTT,CASKTGTDTSPLHF
TRBV7-9,TRBD1,.,TRBJ2-2,TGTGCCAGCAGCCCAGGGGGTGTGGGCAGCCTCTATTCCACCGGGGAGCTGTTTTTT,CASSPGGVGSLYSTGELFF
TRBV28,TRBD2,.,TRBJ2-1,TGTGCCAGCAGTCGTCTAGCGGGAGTTGTCGATGAGCAGTTCTTC,CASSRLAGVVDEQFF
TRBV4-1,TRBD1,.,TRBJ2-7,TGCGCCAGCAGCCAAGATTGGGGGACAGGGGCCTACGAGCAGTACTTC,CASSQDWGTGAYEQYF